This is a list of T cell receptor beta chains from one sample in a study of cytomegalovirus exposure and HLA in healthy donors. Sequenced by immunoSEQ multiplex PCR; TCRdb stores in-frame clones only, minus some. The sample has 170,000 or so clones; roughly 84% are singletons. Sequenced sample: PBMCs. The receptors stem from a boy between 2 and 10 years old in good health and CMV-seronegative. The CDR3 runs from the conserved cysteine through the conserved F or W. The D gene is left open where the match is weak. The listing skips clone size in some rows; elsewhere it reads once, few, many or a size class.

-,-,TRBV13,TRBJ2-1,CASSLTLGDEQFF,TGTGCCAGCAGCCTGACCCTAGGCGATGAGCAGTTCTTC
few,-,TRBV6-1,TRBJ1-1,CASSARQFGWNTEAFF,TGTGCCAGCAGTGCCCGACAGTTTGGTTGGAACACTGAAGCTTTCTTT
-,TRBD1,TRBV27,TRBJ2-7,CASSFGQGYEQYF,TGTGCCAGCAGTTTCGGACAGGGGTACGAGCAGTACTTC
-,-,TRBV4-1,TRBJ1-4,CASSQGRGGSATNEKLFF,TGCGCCAGCAGCCAAGGAAGGGGGGGCTCGGCGACTAATGAAAAACTGTTTTTT
few,TRBD1,TRBV29-1,TRBJ2-1,CSVEGTGESYNEQFF,TGCAGCGTTGAAGGGACAGGGGAGTCCTACAATGAGCAGTTCTTC
-,TRBD2,TRBV29-1,TRBJ2-1,CSVAKTSGSSYNEQFF,TGCAGCGTTGCAAAGACTAGCGGGAGCTCCTACAATGAGCAGTTCTTC
-,-,TRBV6-1,TRBJ1-1,CASPLGRNTEAFF,TGTGCCTCACCCCTAGGCCGGAACACTGAAGCTTTCTTT
-,-,TRBV11-2,TRBJ1-2,CASSLERGTVDGYTF,TGTGCCAGCAGCTTAGAACGGGGGACCGTCGATGGCTACACCTTC
-,-,TRBV15,TRBJ1-1,CATSRGGPRNTEAFF,TGTGCCACCAGCAGAGGAGGGCCCAGGAACACTGAAGCTTTCTTT
few,-,TRBV6-1,TRBJ2-5,CASSAQGQETQYF,TGTGCCAGCAGTGCCCAGGGACAAGAGACCCAGTACTTC
-,-,TRBV19,TRBJ1-3,CASSATASGNTIYF,TGTGCCAGTAGTGCGACAGCCTCTGGAAACACCATATATTTT
-,-,TRBV28,TRBJ1-1,CASSLPGVGTEAFF,TGTGCCAGCAGCCTTCCGGGGGTAGGCACTGAAGCTTTCTTT
-,-,TRBV5-1,TRBJ2-5,CASSSSQETQYF,TGCGCCAGCAGCTCCTCCCAAGAGACCCAGTACTTC
-,-,TRBV9,TRBJ1-2,CASSVDSSYGYTF,TGTGCCAGCAGCGTCGACAGTTCCTATGGCTACACCTTC
-,TRBD1,TRBV30,TRBJ2-3,CAFLFTGARTDTQYF,TGTGCCTTTTTGTTTACAGGGGCAAGGACAGATACGCAGTATTTT
-,TRBD1,TRBV18,TRBJ2-7,CASSPWGQGRGEQYF,TGTGCCAGCTCACCATGGGGACAGGGACGGGGCGAGCAGTACTTC
-,-,TRBV19,TRBJ2-4,CASRGDIDNIQYF,TGTGCCAGTAGAGGGGACATCGACAACATTCAGTACTTC
few,-,TRBV10-1,TRBJ1-5,CASSRTNQPQHF,TGCGCCAGCAGTAGGACAAATCAGCCCCAGCATTTT
-,TRBD1,TRBV19,TRBJ1-3,CASSTPGQGSGNTIYF,TGTGCCAGTAGTACCCCCGGACAGGGGAGCGGAAACACCATATATTTT
-,-,TRBV7-2,TRBJ2-5,CASSFRVGGSSETQYF,TGTGCCAGCAGCTTTAGGGTCGGTGGGAGTTCTGAGACCCAGTACTTC
few,-,TRBV6-1,TRBJ1-1,CASSEYPGWTEAFF,TGTGCCAGCAGTGAATATCCAGGTTGGACTGAAGCTTTCTTT
-,TRBD1,TRBV9,TRBJ1-2,CASSSFLGTGPYGYTF,TGTGCCAGCAGCTCTTTCCTCGGGACAGGGCCTTATGGCTACACCTTC
-,TRBD2,TRBV19,TRBJ2-1,CASASGSGNEQFF,TGTGCCAGTGCAAGCGGGAGCGGCAATGAGCAGTTCTTC
-,-,TRBV5-1,TRBJ1-5,CASSLGGSSNQPQHF,TGCGCCAGCAGCTTGGGCGGAAGCAGCAATCAGCCCCAGCATTTT
-,-,TRBV7-9,TRBJ2-7,CASSFVTGPYEQYF,TGTGCCAGCAGCTTCGTTACAGGCCCCTACGAGCAGTACTTC
-,TRBD2,TRBV7-3,TRBJ2-1,CASSPTSGTYNEQFF,TGTGCCAGCAGCCCGACTAGCGGGACTTACAATGAGCAGTTCTTC
-,TRBD2,TRBV9,TRBJ2-5,CASSVGTSGQETQYF,TGTGCCAGCAGCGTAGGGACTAGCGGACAAGAGACCCAGTACTTC
-,-,TRBV28,TRBJ1-2,CASSPGGARNYGYTF,TGTGCCAGCAGCCCCGGGGGGGCGAGGAACTATGGCTACACCTTC
few,-,TRBV19,TRBJ2-5,CASSISKETQYF,TGTGCCAGTAGTATTTCCAAAGAGACCCAGTACTTC
-,-,TRBV4-1,TRBJ2-1,CASSQRYGSSYNEQFF,TGCGCCAGCAGCCAGAGGTATGGGAGCTCCTACAATGAGCAGTTCTTC
-,-,TRBV5-4,TRBJ2-5,CASSPYQETQYF,TGTGCCAGCAGCCCCTACCAAGAGACCCAGTACTTC
few,TRBD2,TRBV7-9,TRBJ2-1,CASSLGMGLASYNEQFF,TGTGCCAGCAGCTTAGGTATGGGACTAGCCTCCTACAATGAGCAGTTCTTC
once,-,TRBV18,TRBJ1-2,CASSPSRAGLNYGYTF,TGTGCCAGCTCACCTTCCCGAGCGGGTCTTAACTATGGCTACACCTTC
-,-,TRBV30,TRBJ2-7,CAWTRDLGGEQYF,TGTGCCTGGACCCGGGACCTGGGGGGCGAGCAGTACTTC
-,-,TRBV19,TRBJ1-2,CASSSYNYGYTF,TGTGCCAGTAGTAGCTATAACTATGGCTACACCTTC
-,TRBD1,TRBV18,TRBJ1-5,CASSLDRGNQPQHF,TGTGCCAGCTCACTCGACAGGGGCAATCAGCCCCAGCATTTT
-,TRBD2,TRBV5-1,TRBJ2-7,CASSSRLAGVEQYF,TGCGCCAGCAGCTCCCGACTAGCGGGAGTCGAGCAGTACTTC
-,TRBD2,TRBV10-3,TRBJ2-3,CAVSVGLASTDTQYF,TGTGCCGTCAGTGTGGGACTAGCCTCCACAGATACGCAGTATTTT
-,-,TRBV5-1,TRBJ1-2,CASSLAGKGNYGYTF,TGCGCCAGCAGCTTGGCCGGTAAGGGGAACTATGGCTACACCTTC
-,TRBD1,TRBV19,TRBJ2-5,CASSKTGGWETQYF,TGTGCCAGTAGTAAAACAGGGGGCTGGGAGACCCAGTACTTC
few,TRBD2,TRBV10-3,TRBJ2-1,CAISPPPAGGAQFF,TGTGCCATCAGCCCTCCTCCCGCGGGAGGCGCCCAGTTCTTC
-,-,TRBV25-1,TRBJ2-3,CASSEFGVPDTQYF,TGTGCCAGCAGTGAATTCGGGGTTCCAGATACGCAGTATTTT
-,-,TRBV25-1,TRBJ2-5,CASSEYGGAQETQYF,TGTGCCAGCAGTGAATATGGAGGAGCTCAAGAGACCCAGTACTTC
-,-,TRBV7-3,TRBJ2-3,CASSPLGAAGHTQYF,TGTGCCAGCAGCCCTTTGGGGGCAGCCGGTCATACGCAGTATTTT
-,-,TRBV28,TRBJ1-5,CASKRYSNQPQHF,TGTGCCAGCAAGCGGTATAGCAATCAGCCCCAGCATTTT
-,-,TRBV30,TRBJ2-7,CACRQASPYEQYF,TGTGCCTGTAGGCAGGCGAGCCCCTACGAGCAGTACTTC
-,-,TRBV21-1,TRBJ2-7,CASSTRTSGRFTYEQYF,TGTGCCAGCAGCACCCGGACTAGCGGGAGGTTTACCTACGAGCAGTACTTC
once,-,TRBV10-3,TRBJ2-7,CAISEGRGYEQYF,TGTGCCATCAGTGAAGGCAGGGGCTACGAGCAGTACTTC
-,TRBD2,TRBV2,TRBJ2-1,CASSPGLAGGYNEQFF,TGTGCCAGCAGTCCGGGACTAGCGGGAGGGTACAATGAGCAGTTCTTC
-,-,TRBV10-2,TRBJ2-1,CASSESYRSSYNEQFF,TGCGCCAGCAGTGAGTCTTACAGGAGCTCCTACAATGAGCAGTTCTTC
-,-,TRBV9,TRBJ2-1,CASSVDGLGGEDYNEQFF,TGTGCCAGCAGCGTAGATGGTTTGGGGGGAGAGGACTACAATGAGCAGTTCTTC